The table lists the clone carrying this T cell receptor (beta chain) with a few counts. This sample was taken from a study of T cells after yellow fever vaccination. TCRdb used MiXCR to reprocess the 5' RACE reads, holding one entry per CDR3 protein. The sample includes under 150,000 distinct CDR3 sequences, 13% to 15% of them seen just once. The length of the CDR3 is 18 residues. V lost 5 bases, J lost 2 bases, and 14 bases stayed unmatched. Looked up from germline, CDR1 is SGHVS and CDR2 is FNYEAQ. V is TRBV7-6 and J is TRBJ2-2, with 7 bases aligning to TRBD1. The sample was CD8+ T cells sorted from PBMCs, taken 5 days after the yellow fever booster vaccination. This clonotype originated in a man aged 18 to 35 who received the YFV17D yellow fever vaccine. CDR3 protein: CASSIQGETGSNTGELFF. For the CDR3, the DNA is TGTGCCAGCAGCATCCAGGGGGAAACAGGGTCCAACACCGGGGAGCTGTTTTTT.